What follows are 24 T cell receptor beta chains derived from one specimen sequenced in a study of OX40 agonist ivuxolimab in advanced cancers. This table comes from immunoSEQ multiplex PCR, and its TCRdb copy is limited to in-frame clones, with some not included. The repertoire holds approximately 100,000 clones, with roughly 90% as singletons. Sequenced material: CD4+ or CD8+ T cells sorted from blood, taken in a trial of the OX40 agonist ivuxolimab. The receptors here all came from an adult with an advanced solid tumor such as melanoma, head and neck, liver or kidney cancer.

In DNA form, the CDR3 reads TGTGCCAGCAGACGAACAGGGGGGTCTATCGATGAGCAGTTCTTC. Encoded protein: CASRRTGGSIDEQFF. The chain carries TRBV6-5 and TRBJ2-1; 8 bases agree with TRBD1. From germline, CDR1 is MNHEY and CDR2 SVGAGI. V lost 6 bases, J lost 8 bases, and 12 bases stayed unmatched. The CDR3 sequence is 15 residues long.

This clone was recorded only once. The V call is TRBV18, the J call TRBJ2-2; TRBD1 matches 7 bases. The CDR3 has 15 residues. Germline V gene data show CDR1 as KGHSH and CDR2 as LQKENI. The V gene end was trimmed by 6 bases and the J gene end by 0 bases; junction bases not matched to a gene: 4. The CDR3 DNA follows: TGTGCCAGCTCGCCCGGGACAGCGAACACCGGGGAGCTGTTTTTT. Protein sequence: CASSPGTANTGELFF.

This clone was counted once. J is TRBJ2-5 and V is TRBV27, with D perhaps matching TRBD2 (5 bases). Germline lookup yields CDR1 MNHEY and CDR2 SMNVEV (reference sequence). V lost 2 bases to trimming and J lost 7 bases, with 17 bases between them. The CDR3 contains 15 residues. The CDR3 reads CASSLLAYRGGTQYF. The CDR3 DNA follows: TGTGCCAGCAGTTTACTCGCTTACCGCGGAGGGACCCAGTACTTC.

This chain links TRBV18 with TRBJ1-4; D is undetermined. V was clipped by 1 base and J by 6 bases, with 9 bases between them. The length of the CDR3 is 14 residues. Germline values: CDR1 KGHSH, CDR2 LQKENI. The CDR3 DNA is TGTGCCAGCTCACCACAGAGGTGGGATGAAAAACTGTTTTTT. Translation gives CASSPQRWDEKLFF.

The gene calls are TRBV11-3 and TRBJ2-7; TRBD2 aligns across 11 bases. Germline loops: CDR1 SGHNT, CDR2 YENEEA. Losses at the gene ends were 0 bases for V and 5 bases for J; bases not matched to a gene: 12. This CDR3 has 18 amino acids. The CDR3 here is CASSLDLWGTSGSNEQYF. The CDR3 DNA follows: TGTGCCAGCAGCTTAGATTTGTGGGGGACTAGCGGAAGCAACGAGCAGTACTTC.

For this clone: The sample holds other DNA sequences that translate to the same CDR3. The chain joins TRBV4-3 to TRBJ2-3, with D perhaps matching TRBD1 (6 bases). The CDR3 loop spans 14 amino acids. V lost 0 bases and J 3 bases, leaving 7 bases between the germline ends. CDR1 is LGHNA, CDR2 YSLEER, per germline. The CDR3 DNA reads TGCGCCAGCAGCCAAGATCAGGGGACAGATACGCAGTATTTT. This encodes CASSQDQGTDTQYF.

The chain has TRBV18 and TRBJ2-5, with D perhaps matching TRBD1 (5 bases). The V gene lost 5 bases and the J gene lost 5 bases, with 12 bases spanning the gap. Per the germline V gene, CDR1 is KGHSH and CDR2 is LQKENI. The CDR3 consists of 13 residues. The CDR3 sequence is CASSSGNGETQYF. The DNA of the CDR3 is TGTGCCAGCTCATCAGGGAACGGGGAGACCCAGTACTTC. Using reference TRBV18 and TRBJ2-5 for the parts outside the CDR3, the full variable domain is NAGVMQNPRHLVRRRGQEARLRCSPMKGHSHVYWYRQLPEEGLKFMVYLQKENIIDESGMPKERFSAEFPKEGPSILRIQQVVRGDSAAYFCASSSGNGETQYFGPGTRLLVL.

The V gene is TRBV11-2, the J gene TRBJ1-2; 8 bases fit TRBD1. With V trimmed by 1 base and J by 8 bases, 6 bases remained unmatched. The CDR3 has 14 amino acids. CDR1 and CDR2 from the germline V gene are SGHAT and FQNNGV. CDR3 residues: CASSLVQGADGYTF. DNA for the CDR3: TGTGCCAGCAGCTTAGTCCAGGGGGCGGACGGCTACACCTTC.

J is TRBJ2-7 and V is TRBV19; tentative D call: TRBD2 (5 bases). This CDR3 contains 16 residues. The V gene lost 5 bases and the J gene lost 1 base, with 18 bases spanning the gap. The V gene's germline CDR1 is LNHDA and CDR2 SQIVND (reference sequence). The DNA for the CDR3 is TGTGCCAGTAGTCGGGAATCGGAGCGTTCGTCCTACGAGCAGTACTTC. Its translation: CASSRESERSSYEQYF.

The V gene is TRBV7-2, the J gene TRBJ2-3; D not resolved. The germline V gene encodes CDR1 SGHTA and CDR2 FQGNSA. Trimming stripped 5 bases from V and 0 bases from J, with 9 bases between. The CDR3 has 14 amino acids. CDR3: CASSGRLSTDTQYF. In DNA form, the CDR3 reads TGTGCCAGCAGCGGCCGTCTAAGCACAGATACGCAGTATTTT.

The chain carries TRBV7-2 and TRBJ2-2; TRBD2 is a possible D gene (7 bases). Deletions cut 2 bases from V and 0 bases from J, with 19 bases between. This CDR3 has 19 amino acids. Germline V gene data show CDR1 as SGHTA and CDR2 as FQGNSA. The DNA of the CDR3 is TGTGCCAGCAGCTTATGGGGGCGGGGGTCCCCCGCGAACACCGGGGAGCTGTTTTTT. Its protein product is CASSLWGRGSPANTGELFF.

The V call is TRBV10-3, the J call TRBJ1-1; D is possibly TRBD1 (6 bases). This CDR3 comprises 15 residues. CDR1 and CDR2 from the germline V gene are ENHRY and SYGVKD. V was clipped by 3 bases and J by 5 bases, with 16 bases between them. The DNA for the CDR3 is TGTGCCATCAGTGACCGGGCAGGGGTTCGTACTGAAGCTTTCTTT. Its protein is CAISDRAGVRTEAFF.

The V gene is TRBV18, the J gene TRBJ2-3; D uncertain. From germline, CDR1 is KGHSH and CDR2 LQKENI. This CDR3 comprises 14 residues. V lost 3 bases to trimming and J lost 1 base, with 8 bases between them. CDR3 sequence reads: CASSPAERTDTQYF. In DNA, the CDR3 is TGTGCCAGCTCACCGGCGGAACGCACAGATACGCAGTATTTT.

The chain couples TRBV18 to TRBJ2-3, with 9 bases lining up with TRBD2. Germline CDR1 reads KGHSH; CDR2 reads LQKENI. The CDR3 spans 12 residues. Unmatched junction bases numbered 6, after V lost 4 bases and J lost 13 bases. The DNA for the CDR3 is TGTGCCAGCTCACTAAACGGCGGGAGGGAGTATTTT. As protein: CASSLNGGREYF.

This sequence joins TRBV2 and TRBJ1-1; no reliable D call. This CDR3 is built from 14 residues. Germline V gene data show CDR1 as SNHLY and CDR2 as FYNNEI. Trimming shortened V by 8 bases and J by 1 base, and 14 bases separated the two germline ends. CDR3 residues: CASERLAGNTEAFF. Written as DNA, the CDR3 is TGTGCCAGCGAGCGTCTGGCGGGGAACACTGAAGCTTTCTTT. Full variable domain (remainder filled in from reference TRBV2 and TRBJ1-1): EPEVTQTPSHQVTQMGQEVILRCVPISNHLYFYWYRQILGQKVEFLVSFYNNEISEKSEIFDDQFSVERPDGSNFTLKIRSTKLEDSAMYFCASERLAGNTEAFFGQGTRLTVV.

The rearrangement links TRBV19 to TRBJ2-1; perhaps TRBD1 as D (6 bases). The CDR3 extends over 15 amino acids. Germline V gene data show CDR1 as LNHDA and CDR2 as SQIVND (reference sequence). V lost 3 bases to trimming and J lost 5 bases, with 14 bases between them. The CDR3 is CASSMGPDRNNEQFF. CDR3 bases: TGTGCCAGTAGTATGGGACCCGACAGGAACAATGAGCAGTTCTTC.

The V call is TRBV11-2, the J call TRBJ2-1; maybe TRBD1 (6 bases). This CDR3 is 15 amino acids long. V was shortened by 1 base and J by 7 bases, with 14 bases between the two germline ends. Germline CDR1 is SGHAT and CDR2 is FQNNGV. In nucleotides, the CDR3 is TGTGCCAGCAGCTTAGCACAGGGTCCCTGGAATGAGCAGTTCTTC. Its translation: CASSLAQGPWNEQFF.

J is TRBJ1-5 and V is TRBV6-5; D ambiguous. The germline V and J ends were trimmed by 0 bases and 2 bases, with 5 bases remaining between them. The CDR3 runs 14 residues. Germline V gene lookup returns CDR1 MNHEY and CDR2 SVGAGI. The CDR3 DNA sequence: TGTGCCAGCAGTTACTCGACTGGCAATCAGCCCCAGCATTTT. Translation gives CASSYSTGNQPQHF.

This rearrangement joins TRBV19 to TRBJ2-7, with D tentatively TRBD2 (6 bases). This CDR3 is 14 amino acids long. Germline assignment: CDR1 LNHDA and CDR2 SQIVND (reference sequence). V lost 7 bases and J 2 bases, leaving 15 bases between the germline ends. CDR3 sequence reads: CASNSGLGPYEQYF. The CDR3 DNA is TGTGCCAGTAATAGCGGACTCGGACCCTACGAGCAGTACTTC.

V gene TRBV6-1 combines with J gene TRBJ2-2, with D unclear. Germline CDR1 is MNHNS and CDR2 is SASEGT. Between the trimmed V and J ends, which lost 6 bases and 0 bases, there was a span of 5 bases. This CDR3 is 13 amino acids long. CDR3 loop: CASRPTNTGELFF. The CDR3 DNA sequence: TGTGCCAGCAGACCCACGAACACCGGGGAGCTGTTTTTT.

CDR3 DNA sequence: TGCAGCGTTGTTTTAGCGAACTCTGGAAACACCATATATTTT. This sequence encodes CSVVLANSGNTIYF. The chain couples TRBV29-1 to TRBJ1-3; D gene unclear. The ends were cut back, 4 bases at V and 0 bases at J, with 10 bases in the middle. The CDR3 consists of 14 residues. Germline V CDR1 and CDR2: SQVTM, ANQGSEA.

The chain is built from TRBV6-6 and TRBJ1-1; TRBD1 matches 9 bases. V lost 6 bases to trimming and J lost 5 bases; unmatched junction nucleotides: 4. The CDR3 length is 13 residues. Germline-derived CDR1 and CDR2 are MNHNY and SVGAGI (reference sequence). CDR3 sequence reads: CASSRTGVTEAFF. Written as DNA, the CDR3 is TGTGCCAGCAGCAGGACAGGGGTAACTGAAGCTTTCTTT.

The gene calls are TRBV11-3 and TRBJ2-2, with 11 nucleotides matching TRBD2. This CDR3 has 17 amino acids. V shed 1 base and J 6 bases; nucleotides not matched to a gene: 7. Germline values: CDR1 SGHNT, CDR2 YENEEA. The CDR3 sequence is CASSLGLLAGGPGELFF. CDR3 in DNA: TGTGCCAGCAGCTTAGGCCTGTTAGCGGGAGGGCCCGGGGAGCTGTTTTTT. The full variable domain, with the rest looked up from reference TRBV11-3 and TRBJ2-2, is EAGVVQSPRYKIIEKKQPVAFWCNPISGHNTLYWYLQNLGQGPELLIRYENEEAVDDSQLPKDRFSAERLKGVDSTLKIQPAELGDSAVYLCASSLGLLAGGPGELFFGEGSRLTVL.

J is TRBJ2-5 and V is TRBV18; tentative D call: TRBD2 (5 bases). Trimming took 5 bases from V and 4 from J, leaving 11 bases between them. In germline, CDR1 is KGHSH, CDR2 LQKENI. The CDR3 covers 13 residues. The DNA for the CDR3 is TGTGCCAGCTCAGTCCCAGCGGCAGAGACCCAGTACTTC. It is translated as CASSVPAAETQYF.